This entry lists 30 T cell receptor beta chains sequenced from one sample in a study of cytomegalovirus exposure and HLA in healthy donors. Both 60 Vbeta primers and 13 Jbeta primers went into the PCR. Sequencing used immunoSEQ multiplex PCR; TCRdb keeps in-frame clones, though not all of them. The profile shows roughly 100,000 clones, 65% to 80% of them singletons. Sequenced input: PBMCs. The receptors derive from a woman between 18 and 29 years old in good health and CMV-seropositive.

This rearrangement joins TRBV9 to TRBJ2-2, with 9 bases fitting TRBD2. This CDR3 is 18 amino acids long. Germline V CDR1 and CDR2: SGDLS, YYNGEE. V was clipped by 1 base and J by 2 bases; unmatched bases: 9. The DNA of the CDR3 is TGTGCCAGCAGCGTAATTGGGGGGCGGGAGGGAAACACCGGGGAGCTGTTTTTT. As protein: CASSVIGGREGNTGELFF.

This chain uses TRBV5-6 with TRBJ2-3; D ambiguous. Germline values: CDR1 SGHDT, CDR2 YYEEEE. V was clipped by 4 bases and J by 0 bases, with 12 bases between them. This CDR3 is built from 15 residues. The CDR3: CASSLRVSSTDTQYF. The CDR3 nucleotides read TGTGCCAGCAGCCTCCGGGTTTCTAGCACAGATACGCAGTATTTT. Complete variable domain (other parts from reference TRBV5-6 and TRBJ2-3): DAGVTQSPTHLIKTRGQQVTLRCSPKSGHDTVSWYQQALGQGPQFIFQYYEEEERQRGNFPDRFSGHQFPNYSSELNVNALLLGDSALYLCASSLRVSSTDTQYFGPGTRLTVL.

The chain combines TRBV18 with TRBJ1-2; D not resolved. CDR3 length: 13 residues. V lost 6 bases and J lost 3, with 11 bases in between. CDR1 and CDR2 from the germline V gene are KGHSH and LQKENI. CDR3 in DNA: TGTGCCAGCTCCGAAAGTCGGGACTATGGCTACACCTTC. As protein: CASSESRDYGYTF.

This chain's CDR3 is CASSLEPKLAKNIQYF. DNA of the CDR3: TGCGCCAGCAGCTTGGAGCCGAAACTAGCCAAAAACATTCAGTACTTC. The rearrangement links TRBV5-1 to TRBJ2-4; D is ambiguous. V dropped 0 bases and J dropped 0 bases, with 10 bases sitting between them. The CDR3 totals 16 residues. Germline V CDR1 and CDR2: SGHRS, YFSETQ. The variable domain in full, with the rest retrieved from reference TRBV5-1 and TRBJ2-4, is KAGVTQTPRYLIKTRGQQVTLSCSPISGHRSVSWYQQTPGQGLQFLFEYFSETQRNKGNFPGRFSGRQFSNSRSEMNVSTLELGDSALYLCASSLEPKLAKNIQYFGAGTRLSVL.

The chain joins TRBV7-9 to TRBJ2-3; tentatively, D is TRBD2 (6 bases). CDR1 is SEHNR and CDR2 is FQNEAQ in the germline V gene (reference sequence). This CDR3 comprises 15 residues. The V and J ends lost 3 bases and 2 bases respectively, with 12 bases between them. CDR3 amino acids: CASSLGAGVTDTQYF. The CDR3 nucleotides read TGTGCCAGCAGCTTGGGAGCGGGTGTCACAGATACGCAGTATTTT.

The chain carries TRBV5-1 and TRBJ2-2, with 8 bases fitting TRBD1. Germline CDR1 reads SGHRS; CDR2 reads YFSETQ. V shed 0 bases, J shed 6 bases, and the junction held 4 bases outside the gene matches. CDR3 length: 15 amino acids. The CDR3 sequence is CASSLAQGAAGELFF. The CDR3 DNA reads TGCGCCAGCAGCTTGGCCCAGGGGGCGGCCGGGGAGCTGTTTTTT.

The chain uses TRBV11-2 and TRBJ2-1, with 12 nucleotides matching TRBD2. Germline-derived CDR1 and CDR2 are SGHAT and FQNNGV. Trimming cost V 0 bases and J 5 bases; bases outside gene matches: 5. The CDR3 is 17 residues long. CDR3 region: CASSLEIGLAGNNEQFF. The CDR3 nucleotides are TGTGCCAGCAGCTTAGAAATCGGACTAGCGGGAAACAATGAGCAGTTCTTC. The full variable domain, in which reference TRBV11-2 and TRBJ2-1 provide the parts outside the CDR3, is EAGVAQSPRYKIIEKRQSVAFWCNPISGHATLYWYQQILGQGPKLLIQFQNNGVVDDSQLPKDRFSAERLKGVDSTLKIQPAKLEDSAVYLCASSLEIGLAGNNEQFFGPGTRLTVL.

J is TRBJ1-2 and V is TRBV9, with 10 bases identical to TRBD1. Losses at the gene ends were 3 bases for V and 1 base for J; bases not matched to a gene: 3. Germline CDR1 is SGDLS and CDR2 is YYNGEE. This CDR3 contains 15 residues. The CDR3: CASSEGTGVNYGYTF. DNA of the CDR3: TGTGCCAGCAGCGAGGGGACAGGGGTTAACTATGGCTACACCTTC.

The CDR3 DNA sequence: TGTGCCAGCAGTGCCCTCGGGGGTGAAAAACTGTTTTTT. This translates into CASSALGGEKLFF. The V gene is TRBV6-1, the J gene TRBJ1-4, with a tentative D call TRBD1 (5 bases). Trimming stripped 4 bases from V and 7 bases from J, with 10 bases between. Germline-derived CDR1 and CDR2 are MNHNS and SASEGT. This CDR3 comprises 13 residues.

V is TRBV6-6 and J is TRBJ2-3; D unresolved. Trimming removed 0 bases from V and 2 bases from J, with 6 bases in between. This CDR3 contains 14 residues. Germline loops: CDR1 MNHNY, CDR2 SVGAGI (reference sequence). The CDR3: CASSYSLITDTQYF. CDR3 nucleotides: TGTGCCAGCAGTTACTCGTTAATCACAGATACGCAGTATTTT.

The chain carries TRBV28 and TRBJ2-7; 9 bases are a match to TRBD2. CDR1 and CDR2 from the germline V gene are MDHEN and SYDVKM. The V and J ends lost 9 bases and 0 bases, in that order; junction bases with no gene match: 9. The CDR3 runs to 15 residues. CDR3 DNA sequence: TGTGCCAGTAAATCTAGCGGGGTCAGCTCCTACGAGCAGTACTTC. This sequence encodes CASKSSGVSSYEQYF.

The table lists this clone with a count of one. In DNA, the CDR3 is TGTGCCAGCAGTGAAGACGTTCGTGGGGGCGGCGAGCTGTTTTTT. As protein: CASSEDVRGGGELFF. The chain joins TRBV2 to TRBJ2-2; D possibly corresponds to TRBD1 (6 bases). The CDR3 spans 15 residues. V shed 1 base and J shed 11 bases, with 17 bases lying between them. Germline V gives CDR1 SNHLY, CDR2 FYNNEI. Complete variable domain (other parts from reference TRBV2 and TRBJ2-2): EPEVTQTPSHQVTQMGQEVILRCVPISNHLYFYWYRQILGQKVEFLVSFYNNEISEKSEIFDDQFSVERPDGSNFTLKIRSTKLEDSAMYFCASSEDVRGGGELFFGEGSRLTVL.

This chain's CDR3 is CSVVGRVGTEAFF. The CDR3 coding sequence is TGCAGCGTTGTAGGCAGGGTGGGCACTGAAGCTTTCTTT. The chain couples TRBV29-1 to TRBJ1-1; D is possibly TRBD1 (5 bases). This CDR3 is built from 13 residues. Germline V gene sequence: CDR1 SQVTM, CDR2 ANQGSEA. V was cut by 4 bases and J by 4 bases, with 13 bases left in between.

CDR3 in amino acids: CASSRTGSNEKLFF. CDR3 sequence (DNA): TGTGCCAGCAGCCGGACAGGGAGTAATGAAAAACTGTTTTTT. The chain carries TRBV5-6 and TRBJ1-4, with TRBD1 matching over 8 bases. The CDR3 is made up of 14 amino acids. V lost 4 bases and J lost 4; bases outside the gene matches: 3. Germline V CDR1 and CDR2: SGHDT, YYEEEE.

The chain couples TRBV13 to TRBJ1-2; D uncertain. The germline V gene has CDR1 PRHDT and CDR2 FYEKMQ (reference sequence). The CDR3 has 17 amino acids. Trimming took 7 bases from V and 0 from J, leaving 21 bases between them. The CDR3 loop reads CASIDLGVGRANYGYTF. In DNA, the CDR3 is TGTGCCAGCATTGACCTCGGGGTGGGGAGGGCTAACTATGGCTACACCTTC.

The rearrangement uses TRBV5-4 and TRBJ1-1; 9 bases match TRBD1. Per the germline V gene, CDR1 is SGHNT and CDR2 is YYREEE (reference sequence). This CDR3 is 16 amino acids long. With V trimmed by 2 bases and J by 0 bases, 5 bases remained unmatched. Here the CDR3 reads CASSLGQGTMNTEAFF. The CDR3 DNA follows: TGTGCCAGCAGCTTAGGACAGGGGACGATGAACACTGAAGCTTTCTTT.

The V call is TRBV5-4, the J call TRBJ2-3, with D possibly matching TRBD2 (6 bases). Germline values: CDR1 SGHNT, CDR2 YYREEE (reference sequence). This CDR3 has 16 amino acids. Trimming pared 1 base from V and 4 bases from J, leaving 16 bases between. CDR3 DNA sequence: TGTGCCAGCAGCTTGCTACGACTAGGAGAGGCAGATACGCAGTATTTT. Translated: CASSLLRLGEADTQYF.

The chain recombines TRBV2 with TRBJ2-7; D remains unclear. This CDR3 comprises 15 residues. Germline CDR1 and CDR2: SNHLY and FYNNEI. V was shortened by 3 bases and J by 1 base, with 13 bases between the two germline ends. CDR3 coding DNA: TGTGCCAGCAGTGAGAGGTTTTTTCGATCCTACGAGCAGTACTTC. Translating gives CASSERFFRSYEQYF.

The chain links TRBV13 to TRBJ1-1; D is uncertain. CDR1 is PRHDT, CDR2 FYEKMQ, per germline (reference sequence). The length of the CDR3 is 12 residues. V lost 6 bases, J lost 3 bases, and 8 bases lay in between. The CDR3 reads CASRLGYTEAFF. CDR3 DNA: TGTGCCAGCAGACTAGGGTACACTGAAGCTTTCTTT.

This chain's CDR3 is CASSLGLRSYEQYF. The CDR3 region has the DNA TGTGCCAGCAGCTTAGGACTACGTTCCTACGAGCAGTACTTC. The chain joins TRBV7-2 to TRBJ2-7, with D possibly TRBD2 on 5 matching bases. Germline V gene data show CDR1 as SGHTA and CDR2 as FQGNSA. Trimming removed 1 base from V and 1 base from J, with 8 bases in between. The CDR3 has 14 amino acids.

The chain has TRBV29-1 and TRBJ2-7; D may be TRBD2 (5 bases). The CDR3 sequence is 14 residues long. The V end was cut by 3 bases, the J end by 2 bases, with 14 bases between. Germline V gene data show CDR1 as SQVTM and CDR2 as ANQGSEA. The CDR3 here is CSVESDWETYEQYF. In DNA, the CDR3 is TGCAGCGTTGAGTCCGATTGGGAGACCTACGAGCAGTACTTC.

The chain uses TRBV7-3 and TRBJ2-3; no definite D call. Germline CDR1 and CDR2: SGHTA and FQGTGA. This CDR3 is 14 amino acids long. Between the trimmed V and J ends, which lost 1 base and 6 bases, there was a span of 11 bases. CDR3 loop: CASSLISGSDTQYF. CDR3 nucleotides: TGTGCCAGCAGCTTAATCTCCGGGTCGGATACGCAGTATTTT.

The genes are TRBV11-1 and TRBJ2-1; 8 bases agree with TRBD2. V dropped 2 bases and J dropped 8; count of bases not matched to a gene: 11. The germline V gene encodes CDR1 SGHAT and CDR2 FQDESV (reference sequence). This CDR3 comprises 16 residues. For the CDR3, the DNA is TGTGCCAGCAGCTTAAGACCGGGACTAGGGTCCCATGAGCAGTTCTTC. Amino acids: CASSLRPGLGSHEQFF. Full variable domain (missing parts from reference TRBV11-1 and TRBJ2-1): EAEVAQSPRYKITEKSQAVAFWCDPISGHATLYWYRQILGQGPELLVQFQDESVVDDSQLPKDRFSAERLKGVDSTLKIQPAELGDSAMYLCASSLRPGLGSHEQFFGPGTRLTVL.

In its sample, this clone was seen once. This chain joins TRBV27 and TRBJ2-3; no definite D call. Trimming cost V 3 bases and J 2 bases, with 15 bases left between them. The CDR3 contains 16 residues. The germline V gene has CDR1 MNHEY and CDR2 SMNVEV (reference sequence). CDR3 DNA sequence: TGTGCCAGCAGTTTTTTACCCAGCGCCTTCACAGATACGCAGTATTTT. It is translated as CASSFLPSAFTDTQYF.

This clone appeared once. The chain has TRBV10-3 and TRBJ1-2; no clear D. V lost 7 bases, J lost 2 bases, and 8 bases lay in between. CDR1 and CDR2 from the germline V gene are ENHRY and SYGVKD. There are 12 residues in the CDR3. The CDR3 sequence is CAINAGNYGYTF. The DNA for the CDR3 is TGTGCCATCAACGCAGGAAACTATGGCTACACCTTC.

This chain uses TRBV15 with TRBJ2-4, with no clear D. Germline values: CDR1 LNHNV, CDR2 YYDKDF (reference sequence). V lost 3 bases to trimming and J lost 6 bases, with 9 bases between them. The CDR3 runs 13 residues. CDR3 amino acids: CATSSGVRNIQYF. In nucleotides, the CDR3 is TGTGCCACCAGCAGCGGAGTCAGAAACATTCAGTACTTC.

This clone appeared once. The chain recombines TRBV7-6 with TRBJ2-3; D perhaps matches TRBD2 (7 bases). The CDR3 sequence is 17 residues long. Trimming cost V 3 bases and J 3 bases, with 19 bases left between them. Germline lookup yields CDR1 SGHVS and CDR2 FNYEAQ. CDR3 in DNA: TGTGCCAGCAGCTTCAAGCCCGGGGGGCAAATGACAGATACGCAGTATTTT. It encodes CASSFKPGGQMTDTQYF.

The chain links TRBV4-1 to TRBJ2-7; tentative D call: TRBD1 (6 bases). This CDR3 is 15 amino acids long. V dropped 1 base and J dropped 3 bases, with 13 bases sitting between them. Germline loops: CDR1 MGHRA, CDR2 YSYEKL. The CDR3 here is CASSQVGLGGYEQYF. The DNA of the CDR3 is TGCGCCAGCAGCCAAGTCGGCCTAGGGGGCTACGAGCAGTACTTC.

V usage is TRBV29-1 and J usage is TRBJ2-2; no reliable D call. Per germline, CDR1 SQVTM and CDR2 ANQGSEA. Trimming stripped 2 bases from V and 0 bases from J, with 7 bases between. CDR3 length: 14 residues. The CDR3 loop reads CSVEHSANTGELFF. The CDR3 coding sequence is TGCAGCGTTGAACACTCGGCGAACACCGGGGAGCTGTTTTTT.

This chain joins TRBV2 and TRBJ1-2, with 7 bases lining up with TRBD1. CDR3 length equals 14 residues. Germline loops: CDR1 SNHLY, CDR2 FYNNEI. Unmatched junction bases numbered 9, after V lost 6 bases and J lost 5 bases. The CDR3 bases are TGTGCCAGCAGCGCCTCCACGACAGGGTATGGCTACACCTTC. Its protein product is CASSASTTGYGYTF.